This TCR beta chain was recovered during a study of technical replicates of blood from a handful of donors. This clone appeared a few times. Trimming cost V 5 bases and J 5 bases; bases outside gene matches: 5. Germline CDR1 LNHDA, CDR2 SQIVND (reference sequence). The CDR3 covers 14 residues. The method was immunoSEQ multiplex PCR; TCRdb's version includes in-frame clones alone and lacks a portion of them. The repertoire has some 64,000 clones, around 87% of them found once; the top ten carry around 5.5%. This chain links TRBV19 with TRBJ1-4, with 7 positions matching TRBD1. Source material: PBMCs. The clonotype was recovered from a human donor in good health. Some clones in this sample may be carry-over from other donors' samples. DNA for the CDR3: TGTGCCAGTAGTGACCGGGACAGCAATGAAAAACTGTTTTTT. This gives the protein CASSDRDSNEKLFF.